Listed here is a single T cell receptor beta chain. What it binds is not known. The entry originates in a study of identical twins. General study findings and limits: Fewer insertions marked abundant cord blood beta clonotypes; young adult naive trended weakly, memory not at all.

After removal of 5 bases from V and 8 bases from J, the junction contained 15 bases not matched to a gene. The CDR3 is 16 amino acids. Germline V gene lookup returns CDR1 SGHNT and CDR2 YENEEA. It was template switching that added a universal primer site, and there were unique molecular identifiers on the cDNA. TCRdb reanalysed the 5' RACE reads using MiXCR and keeps one entry per CDR3 protein. Among nearly 900,000 distinct CDR3 sequences listed, 12% were seen once. The sample also formed part of further work on yellow fever vaccine responses in identical twins.

Sequencing used PBMCs. This TCR derives from a woman aged 18-30 years in good health. The rearrangement links TRBV11-3 to TRBJ2-1, with 7 bases that match TRBD1. The CDR3 sequence: CASSPTGTAYWDEQFF. Written as DNA, the CDR3 is TGTGCCAGCAGCCCCACCGGGACAGCGTATTGGGATGAGCAGTTCTTC.